These 10 T cell receptor beta chains share one sample of origin, sequenced in a study of blood T cell repertoires in COVID-19. Assay: immunoSEQ multiplex PCR; the TCRdb copy retains only in-frame clones and omits some. The sample lists some 240,000 clones; 81% were seen once. Input material: peripheral blood. All receptors derive from a woman over 75 with COVID-19, enrolled during active disease.

V is TRBV6-1 and J is TRBJ1-2; tentative D call: TRBD1 (5 bases). V lost 1 base and J 0 bases, leaving 9 bases between the germline ends. The CDR3 sequence is 15 residues long. The germline gives CDR1 MNHNS, CDR2 SASEGT. CDR3 DNA: TGTGCCAGCAGTGAAGTTACGACAGCTAACTATGGCTACACCTTC. Amino acids: CASSEVTTANYGYTF.

This chain uses TRBV30 with TRBJ1-5; TRBD1 matches at 7 bases. CDR1 and CDR2 (germline): GTSNPN, SVGIG (reference sequence). The CDR3 runs 15 residues. Trimming took 3 bases from V and 4 from J; bases not matched to a gene: 9. CDR3 bases: TGTGCCTGGAGGAGCCCCGACAGGGAAAATCAGCCCCAGCATTTT. Translation: CAWRSPDRENQPQHF.

V usage is TRBV5-1 and J usage is TRBJ1-6; maybe TRBD1 (6 bases). Trimming pared 1 base from V and 9 bases from J, leaving 14 bases between. The CDR3 totals 15 residues. Germline loops: CDR1 SGHRS, CDR2 YFSETQ. The CDR3 loop reads CASSLQGYPSSPLHF. Written as DNA, the CDR3 is TGCGCCAGCAGCTTGCAGGGGTACCCCAGTTCACCCCTCCACTTT.

The chain recombines TRBV12-3 or TRBV12-4 with TRBJ2-5, with 7 bases lining up with TRBD2. CDR3 length: 12 amino acids. V shed 3 bases, J shed 7 bases, and the junction held 2 bases outside the gene matches. The CDR3 nucleotides read TGTGCCAGCAGTTTCGGGGAGGGGACCCAGTACTTC. It specifies CASSFGEGTQYF.

Here the CDR3 DNA reads TGCGCCAGCAGCTTGGGGACAGGGGGCTCCTTAGAGACCCAGTACTTC. It is translated as CASSLGTGGSLETQYF. This chain connects TRBV5-1 to TRBJ2-5; TRBD1 matches 11 bases. Germline loops: CDR1 SGHRS, CDR2 YFSETQ. The V segment lost 0 bases and the J segment 4 bases; nucleotides outside the gene matches: 5. The CDR3 length is 16 residues.

This chain uses TRBV3-1 (or the pseudogene TRBV3-2) with TRBJ2-3; TRBD1 matches 7 bases. CDR1 is LGHDT and CDR2 is YNNKEL in the germline V gene (reference sequence). The CDR3 is 13 residues long. Trimming removed 2 bases from V and 6 bases from J; junction bases left unmatched: 2. The CDR3 spells CASSQRGQDTQYF. CDR3 nucleotide sequence: TGTGCCAGCAGCCAAAGGGGGCAGGATACGCAGTATTTT.

The rearrangement joins TRBV6-6 to TRBJ2-7; D gene unclear. V was pared by 0 bases and J by 5 bases, with 8 bases between. Looked up from germline, CDR1 is MNHNY and CDR2 is SVGAGI (reference sequence). The CDR3 is 13 amino acids. The CDR3 protein is CASSYSKLNEQYF. In DNA form, the CDR3 reads TGTGCCAGCAGTTACTCGAAGCTGAACGAGCAGTACTTC.

This rearrangement joins TRBV30 to TRBJ1-2, with TRBD1 matching over 11 bases. V shed 1 base and J 3 bases; nucleotides not matched to a gene: 1. The CDR3 sequence is 14 residues long. The germline CDR1 and CDR2 sequences are GTSNPN and SVGIG (reference sequence). CDR3 protein: CAWSGDRGDYGYTF. Here the CDR3 DNA reads TGTGCCTGGAGTGGGGACAGGGGGGACTATGGCTACACCTTC.

A few counts support this clone. The gene calls are TRBV2 and TRBJ2-3, with 11 nucleotides matching TRBD1. The CDR3 extends over 14 amino acids. Germline CDR1 and CDR2: SNHLY and FYNNEI. J gave up 4 bases and V 10 bases, and 7 bases lay outside the gene matches. CDR3 protein: CATVRDRGADTQYF. The CDR3 DNA sequence: TGTGCCACTGTCCGGGACAGGGGGGCAGATACGCAGTATTTT.

The V call is TRBV28, the J call TRBJ2-5; D gene ambiguous. V lost 2 bases and J lost 7, with 8 bases in between. This CDR3 contains 12 residues. Germline CDR1 and CDR2: MDHEN and SYDVKM. Here the CDR3 reads CASSLALRTQYF. The CDR3 coding sequence is TGTGCCAGCAGTTTAGCACTAAGGACCCAGTACTTC.